The 28 T cell receptor beta chains listed next were all sequenced from one sample in a study of shared clonotypes between healthy human individuals (TCRdb year 2020). The library was produced with the immunoSEQ multiplex PCR assay. TCRdb took over this immuneACCESS table, retaining in-frame rearrangements with V and J assigned. Such tables are incomplete; in checked studies, under half of the missing clones stem from an unresolved V gene, and the remainder is unexplained. For this sample there are about 2.1 million clones; around 93% appear just once. The ten largest clones take up approximately 1.7% of the sample. For the CD8 naive samples, CD45RO-negative cells were positively selected for CCR7, yielding a CD45RA+CCR7+ population from which TemRA cells were excluded. The sample was naive CD8+ T cells from PBMCs. In the paper's terms, the cell subset or site label means: CD45RA+CCR7+. These receptors were obtained from a man aged 18 to 29 in good health. Some clones in this sample may be carry-over from other donors' samples.

J is TRBJ2-1 and V is TRBV29-1; possibly TRBD2 for D (6 bases). V dropped 6 bases and J dropped 2 bases, with 14 bases sitting between them. The length of the CDR3 is 14 residues. Germline V gene data show CDR1 as SQVTM and CDR2 as ANQGSEA. The CDR3 bases are TGCAGCGTCCTACGGGGGACCACCTACAATGAGCAGTTCTTC. Its protein is CSVLRGTTYNEQFF.

The V gene is TRBV14, the J gene TRBJ2-7; no clear D gene. CDR1 and CDR2 from the germline V gene are SGHDN and FVKESK. The ends were cut back, 1 base at V and 3 bases at J, with 13 bases in the middle. The CDR3 has 15 residues. CDR3 in DNA: TGTGCCAGCAGCCAAGGGGCTGGCCTCCGCTACGAGCAGTACTTC. It codes for CASSQGAGLRYEQYF. Filled out from reference TRBV14 and TRBJ2-7, the complete variable domain reads EAGVTQFPSHSVIEKGQTVTLRCDPISGHDNLYWYRRVMGKEIKFLLHFVKESKQDESGMPNNRFLAERTGGTYSTLKVQPAELEDSGVYFCASSQGAGLRYEQYFGPGTRLTVT.

This clone came up once. This chain's CDR3 is CASSAGTGVEQYF. In DNA, the CDR3 is TGTGCCAGTAGTGCCGGGACAGGGGTCGAGCAGTACTTC. The chain uses TRBV19 and TRBJ2-7; TRBD1 aligns across 10 bases. CDR3 length: 13 residues. V shed 5 bases, J shed 6 bases, and the junction held 4 bases outside the gene matches. Germline lookup yields CDR1 LNHDA and CDR2 SQIVND (reference sequence).

The chain employs TRBV2 and TRBJ2-1; 8 bases match TRBD2. The length of the CDR3 is 15 residues. Germline V gives CDR1 SNHLY, CDR2 FYNNEI. V shed 7 bases, J shed 6 bases, and the junction held 11 bases outside the gene matches. CDR3 in amino acids: CASKDLGLASNEQFF. CDR3 DNA sequence: TGTGCCAGCAAAGATTTAGGACTAGCCTCCAATGAGCAGTTCTTC.

The chain links TRBV9 to TRBJ2-1; the D gene could be TRBD1 or TRBD2 (5 bases each). V was shortened by 3 bases and J by 5 bases, with 12 bases between the two germline ends. CDR1 is SGDLS and CDR2 is YYNGEE in the germline V gene. This CDR3 has 14 amino acids. CDR3 protein: CASSDPGTHNEQFF. CDR3 bases: TGTGCCAGCAGCGACCCGGGGACGCACAATGAGCAGTTCTTC.

CDR3 bases: TGTGCCAGCAGTGAATCATGGTACAGGGGGGTTGAAAAACTGTTTTTT. Amino acids: CASSESWYRGVEKLFF. The chain joins TRBV25-1 to TRBJ1-4; TRBD1 agrees at 8 bases. The length of the CDR3 is 16 residues. In germline, CDR1 is MGHDK, CDR2 SYGVNS. J lost 7 bases, V lost 1 base, and 8 bases had no gene match.

The chain carries TRBV28 and TRBJ2-5; the match to TRBD2 covers 9 bases. CDR1 MDHEN and CDR2 SYDVKM come from the germline V gene. This CDR3 spans 17 amino acids. After removal of 6 bases from V and 5 bases from J, the junction contained 16 bases not matched to a gene. CDR3 coding DNA: TGTGCCAGCAGGGCGAAGCGGGAGGCCGGGGAGGAGGAGACCCAGTACTTC. Its protein is CASRAKREAGEEETQYF.

The CDR3 loop reads CASSSLAGLSYEQYF. In DNA form, the CDR3 reads TGTGCCAGCAGCTCCTTAGCGGGTCTCTCCTACGAGCAGTACTTC. The chain uses TRBV11-1 and TRBJ2-7, with 7 positions matching TRBD2. Trimming cost V 4 bases and J 0 bases; bases outside gene matches: 6. Germline CDR1 is SGHAT and CDR2 is FQDESV (reference sequence). CDR3 length equals 15 residues.

The V and J genes are TRBV6-1 and TRBJ2-6, with a tentative D call TRBD2 (6 bases). CDR1 and CDR2 from the germline V gene are MNHNS and SASEGT. The V gene lost 0 bases and the J gene lost 1 base, with 19 bases spanning the gap. CDR3 length: 20 amino acids. CDR3: CASSEAARLARLSGANVLTF. CDR3 coding DNA: TGTGCCAGCAGTGAAGCCGCGAGGCTAGCGAGACTGTCTGGGGCCAACGTCCTGACTTTC.

The chain links TRBV10-1 to TRBJ2-1, with 9 bases matching TRBD2. With V trimmed by 2 bases and J by 4 bases, 3 bases remained unmatched. This CDR3 is built from 15 residues. Germline V gene lookup returns CDR1 WNHNN and CDR2 SYGVQD (reference sequence). CDR3 nucleotide sequence: TGCGCCAGCAGTGAGATTACTAGCGGGTACAATGAGCAGTTCTTC. It yields the protein CASSEITSGYNEQFF.

The genes are TRBV4-3 and TRBJ2-2, with no clear D. The CDR3 runs 16 residues. Germline V CDR1 and CDR2: LGHNA, YSLEER. V lost 0 bases to trimming and J lost 0 bases, with 8 bases between them. This CDR3 reads CASSQDFYANTGELFF. CDR3 nucleotide sequence: TGCGCCAGCAGCCAAGATTTTTACGCGAACACCGGGGAGCTGTTTTTT.

CDR3 coding DNA: TGTGCCAGCAGCCCCTGGGTTAGCGGGAACCAAGAGACCCAGTACTTC. It is translated as CASSPWVSGNQETQYF. This chain joins TRBV9 and TRBJ2-5; TRBD2 matches at 8 bases. CDR1 and CDR2 (germline): SGDLS, YYNGEE. The CDR3 loop spans 16 amino acids. J was trimmed by 0 bases and V by 4 bases; bases with no gene match: 8.

The V gene is TRBV27, the J gene TRBJ2-7; tentative D call: TRBD2 (5 bases). Germline-derived CDR1 and CDR2 are MNHEY and SMNVEV (reference sequence). CDR3 size: 15 residues. Between the trimmed V and J ends, which lost 0 bases and 6 bases, there was a span of 15 bases. The CDR3 protein is CASSLSIEIAGEQYF. The DNA of the CDR3 is TGTGCCAGCAGTTTATCGATAGAAATCGCGGGCGAGCAGTACTTC.

This clone was observed once. The rearrangement uses TRBV5-1 and TRBJ2-1; 12 bases are shared with TRBD2. The CDR3 is 15 amino acids. The germline V gene has CDR1 SGHRS and CDR2 YFSETQ. Trimming removed 3 bases from V and 5 bases from J; junction bases left unmatched: 3. CDR3 residues: CASSWTSGTNNEQFF. Here the CDR3 DNA reads TGCGCCAGCAGCTGGACTAGCGGGACCAACAATGAGCAGTTCTTC.

The chain is built from TRBV28 and TRBJ1-3; possible D gene TRBD1, 6 bases. Germline-derived CDR1 and CDR2 are MDHEN and SYDVKM. This CDR3 has 19 amino acids. Trimming removed 2 bases from V and 3 bases from J, with 23 bases in between. CDR3: CASSLASWGPTASGNTIYF. The CDR3 DNA sequence: TGTGCCAGCAGTTTAGCTTCTTGGGGGCCGACGGCCAGTGGAAACACCATATATTTT.

The CDR3 loop is CASGIQGAGTEAFF. CDR3 nucleotides: TGTGCCAGCGGAATACAGGGGGCGGGTACTGAAGCTTTCTTT. J is TRBJ1-1 and V is TRBV6-5, with TRBD1 matching 9 bases. The trim removed 8 bases at V and 5 bases at J, leaving 9 bases unmatched. The CDR3 covers 14 residues. Germline V gene lookup returns CDR1 MNHEY and CDR2 SVGAGI.

The chain joins TRBV5-6 to TRBJ1-6, with 7 bases matching TRBD1. V lost 1 base, J lost 0 bases, and 7 bases stayed unmatched. Germline V gene lookup returns CDR1 SGHDT and CDR2 YYEEEE. This CDR3 is 18 amino acids long. CDR3 in amino acids: CASSLWLGGSSYNSPLHF. CDR3 nucleotides: TGTGCCAGCAGCTTGTGGTTAGGGGGCAGCTCCTATAATTCACCCCTCCACTTT. Complete variable domain (other parts from reference TRBV5-6 and TRBJ1-6): DAGVTQSPTHLIKTRGQQVTLRCSPKSGHDTVSWYQQALGQGPQFIFQYYEEEERQRGNFPDRFSGHQFPNYSSELNVNALLLGDSALYLCASSLWLGGSSYNSPLHFGNGTRLTVT.

V gene TRBV7-2 combines with J gene TRBJ1-1, with 7 bases identical to TRBD1. There are 13 residues in the CDR3. CDR1 and CDR2 from the germline V gene are SGHTA and FQGNSA. The V and J ends lost 5 bases and 11 bases, in that order; junction bases with no gene match: 11. CDR3 in amino acids: CASSPTPTGMAFF. In nucleotides, the CDR3 is TGTGCCAGCAGCCCAACACCGACAGGGATGGCTTTCTTT.

V is TRBV7-9 and J is TRBJ2-7; a possible D gene is TRBD1 (5 bases). CDR1 is SEHNR and CDR2 is FQNEAQ in the germline V gene (reference sequence). This CDR3 has 12 residues. Trimming shortened V by 5 bases and J by 6 bases, and 11 bases separated the two germline ends. The CDR3 DNA reads TGTGCCAGCAGCCAAAGGACATTCGAGCAGTACTTC. Amino acids: CASSQRTFEQYF.

This rearrangement joins TRBV28 to TRBJ1-1; D is unresolved. The germline gives CDR1 MDHEN, CDR2 SYDVKM. CDR3 length: 12 amino acids. V lost 6 bases to trimming and J lost 9 bases, with 14 bases between them. The CDR3 loop reads CASSKTPLQAFF. Written as DNA, the CDR3 is TGTGCCAGCAGCAAAACTCCCCTACAAGCTTTCTTT.

V usage is TRBV28 and J usage is TRBJ2-2, with TRBD2 as a possible D gene (5 bases). V lost 8 bases and J lost 1, with 17 bases in between. Per germline, CDR1 MDHEN and CDR2 SYDVKM. This CDR3 is 16 amino acids long. CDR3 in amino acids: CASSPGLSVNTGELFF. DNA of the CDR3: TGTGCCAGCTCACCGGGTCTTAGCGTGAACACCGGGGAGCTGTTTTTT.

This chain uses TRBV29-1 with TRBJ2-2; D assignment may be TRBD1 or TRBD2 (5 bases each). Trimming stripped 4 bases from V and 0 bases from J, with 6 bases between. Germline-derived CDR1 and CDR2 are SQVTM and ANQGSEA. The CDR3 length is 13 residues. DNA of the CDR3: TGCAGCGTTGGAGGGGCGAACACCGGGGAGCTGTTTTTT. Protein: CSVGGANTGELFF.

The V and J genes are TRBV27 and TRBJ2-7; 12 bases line up with TRBD1. Germline CDR1 reads MNHEY; CDR2 reads SMNVEV (reference sequence). The CDR3 consists of 16 residues. V lost 6 bases and J lost 7; bases outside the gene matches: 13. CDR3 amino acids: CASSLDMGQGAREQYF. As DNA, the CDR3 is TGTGCCAGCAGCTTAGACATGGGACAGGGGGCGCGGGAGCAGTACTTC.

The V and J genes are TRBV11-3 and TRBJ2-1, with TRBD2 matching 8 bases. The CDR3 totals 18 residues. Germline CDR1 SGHNT, CDR2 YENEEA. The V and J ends lost 0 bases and 6 bases, in that order; junction bases with no gene match: 13. The CDR3 DNA follows: TGTGCCAGCAGCTTAGACCCCCCTGGACTAGCATTTTCCAATGAGCAGTTCTTC. It is translated as CASSLDPPGLAFSNEQFF.

The chain employs TRBV19 and TRBJ1-4; D remains ambiguous. The V and J ends lost 9 bases and 5 bases respectively, with 16 bases between them. The CDR3 length is 14 residues. Germline CDR1 reads LNHDA; CDR2 reads SQIVND (reference sequence). The CDR3 region has the DNA TGTGCCAGCACATTCCGGGCCGGGAATGAAAAACTGTTTTTT. This sequence encodes CASTFRAGNEKLFF.

The CDR3 is CASRTSVTYEQYF. CDR3 nucleotide sequence: TGTGCCAGCAGGACTAGCGTGACCTACGAGCAGTACTTC. The chain combines TRBV27 with TRBJ2-7; TRBD2 aligns across 8 bases. The CDR3 runs 13 residues. With 6 bases clipped from V and 2 bases from J, the junction kept 3 bases outside the gene matches. CDR1 and CDR2 (germline): MNHEY, SMNVEV (reference sequence).

This clone was observed a handful of times. The chain joins TRBV28 to TRBJ1-1; D possibly corresponds to TRBD1 (5 bases). Germline V gives CDR1 MDHEN, CDR2 SYDVKM. This CDR3 contains 16 residues. Trimming shortened V by 4 bases and J by 0 bases, and 15 bases separated the two germline ends. The CDR3 loop reads CASSSGTGFMNTEAFF. The CDR3 DNA is TGTGCCAGCAGTTCCGGGACGGGATTCATGAACACTGAAGCTTTCTTT.

The chain recombines TRBV28 with TRBJ2-3; D unclear. The CDR3 runs to 13 residues. Germline V gene data show CDR1 as MDHEN and CDR2 as SYDVKM. V shed 3 bases and J shed 2 bases, with 6 bases lying between them. The CDR3 reads CASSLTFTDTQYF. In DNA form, the CDR3 reads TGTGCCAGCAGTTTGACCTTCACAGATACGCAGTATTTT.